These 30 T cell receptor beta chains share one sample of origin, sequenced in a study of control samples from healthy donors and cancer patients. Repertoires were generated with immunoSEQ multiplex PCR, while TCRdb's copy carries only in-frame clones and drops some. This sample's table reports approximately 190,000 clones. The sample consisted of blood. Source of these receptors: a woman aged 30 to 39 in good health.

This rearrangement joins TRBV24-1 to TRBJ1-5; D perhaps matches TRBD1 (5 bases). Trimming removed 3 bases from V and 2 bases from J, with 10 bases in between. This CDR3 is 15 amino acids long. Per the germline V gene, CDR1 is KGHDR and CDR2 is SFDVKD. The CDR3, as DNA: TGTGCCACCAGTGATGCCCAGGGCCGCAATCAGCCCCAGCATTTT. Its translation is CATSDAQGRNQPQHF.

J is TRBJ2-7 and V is TRBV6-2 or TRBV6-3; D perhaps matches TRBD2 (6 bases). V lost 4 bases and J 5 bases, leaving 6 bases between the germline ends. CDR3 length equals 11 residues. CDR1 is MNHEY and CDR2 is SVGEGT in the germline V gene. CDR3 sequence reads: CASSWGDEQYF. For the CDR3, the DNA is TGTGCCAGCAGTTGGGGGGACGAGCAGTACTTC.

The chain has TRBV7-2 and TRBJ2-3; 8 positions match TRBD2. The CDR3 sequence is 14 residues long. Germline loops: CDR1 SGHTA, CDR2 FQGNSA. J gave up 4 bases and V 11 bases, and 11 bases lay outside the gene matches. DNA of the CDR3: TGTGCCTCGCGGCGGGGGGTTAGCGCAGATACGCAGTATTTT. The encoded protein is CASRRGVSADTQYF.

This rearrangement joins TRBV9 to TRBJ1-1; D unresolved. Germline V gene lookup returns CDR1 SGDLS and CDR2 YYNGEE. The CDR3 has 14 residues. V lost 0 bases and J 4 bases, leaving 10 bases between the germline ends. The CDR3 reads CASSVGTAPTEAFF. DNA of the CDR3: TGTGCCAGCAGCGTAGGAACAGCCCCCACTGAAGCTTTCTTT.

The chain combines TRBV7-2 with TRBJ2-3; 10 positions agree with TRBD2. Looked up from germline, CDR1 is SGHTA and CDR2 is FQGNSA. V lost 2 bases to trimming and J lost 5 bases; unmatched junction nucleotides: 7. CDR3 length equals 16 residues. The CDR3 DNA follows: TGTGCCAGCAGCTTAATAAGCGGGGGGGCATTAGATACGCAGTATTTT. The encoded protein is CASSLISGGALDTQYF.

The gene calls are TRBV11-2 and TRBJ2-7, with TRBD1 identical over 8 bases. V was pared by 4 bases and J by 0 bases, with 5 bases of the junction left unmatched. The CDR3 length is 15 residues. Germline CDR1 is SGHAT and CDR2 is FQNNGV. CDR3 loop: CASSSSGTGSYEQYF. The CDR3 DNA follows: TGTGCCAGCAGCTCTTCCGGGACAGGCTCCTACGAGCAGTACTTC. The whole variable domain, filled in from reference TRBV11-2 and TRBJ2-7, reads EAGVAQSPRYKIIEKRQSVAFWCNPISGHATLYWYQQILGQGPKLLIQFQNNGVVDDSQLPKDRFSAERLKGVDSTLKIQPAKLEDSAVYLCASSSSGTGSYEQYFGPGTRLTVT.

V usage is TRBV23-1 and J usage is TRBJ2-7; a possible D gene is TRBD2 (5 bases). TRBV23-1 is filed as an ORF, its function uncertain. V shed 2 bases and J shed 4 bases, with 9 bases lying between them. The CDR3 loop spans 13 amino acids. CDR3 coding DNA: TGCGCCAGCAGTCAAACTAGGGAGTACGAGCAGTACTTC. This sequence encodes CASSQTREYEQYF.

The V and J genes are TRBV4-2 and TRBJ1-3; D is unclear. Per the germline V gene, CDR1 is LGHNA and CDR2 is YNFKEQ. V was pared by 0 bases and J by 4 bases, with 10 bases between. The length of the CDR3 is 15 residues. Here the CDR3 DNA reads TGTGCCAGCAGCCAAGATCCGGCGGGCGGAAACACCATATATTTT. As protein: CASSQDPAGGNTIYF.

The chain is built from TRBV10-1 and TRBJ1-4, with TRBD1 identical over 7 bases. Germline V gives CDR1 WNHNN, CDR2 SYGVQD (reference sequence). This CDR3 region has 15 residues. V shed 2 bases and J 8 bases; nucleotides not matched to a gene: 8. The CDR3 nucleotides are TGCGCCAGCAGTGAGCTGAGGGGGCGGAAAGAAAAACTGTTTTTT. Protein product: CASSELRGRKEKLFF.

CDR3 residues: CSVAPKTGALTDTQYF. The CDR3 DNA reads as TGCAGCGTCGCACCGAAGACAGGGGCCCTCACAGATACGCAGTATTTT. This sequence joins TRBV29-1 and TRBJ2-3; 8 nucleotides agree with TRBD1. This CDR3 region has 16 residues. The V segment lost 6 bases and the J segment 2 bases; nucleotides outside the gene matches: 13. In germline, CDR1 is SQVTM, CDR2 ANQGSEA.

The chain is built from TRBV2 and TRBJ2-5; D assignment may be TRBD1 or TRBD2 (5 bases each). The ends were cut back, 6 bases at V and 2 bases at J, with 10 bases in the middle. The V gene's germline CDR1 is SNHLY and CDR2 FYNNEI. The CDR3 extends over 13 amino acids. CDR3 protein: CASRFREQETQYF. CDR3 bases: TGTGCCAGCAGGTTCAGGGAGCAAGAGACCCAGTACTTC.

V and J are TRBV14 and TRBJ1-1, with D possibly TRBD1 on 5 matching bases. The CDR3 runs to 13 residues. CDR1 and CDR2 (germline): SGHDN, FVKESK. Trimming left V 2 bases short and J 1 base short, with 5 bases between. The CDR3 nucleotides read TGTGCCAGCAGCCAACAGGGGAACACTGAAGCTTTCTTT. Amino acid sequence: CASSQQGNTEAFF.

The V call is TRBV7-9, the J call TRBJ1-1; 7 bases map to TRBD1. Germline V CDR1 and CDR2: SEHNR, FQNEAQ (reference sequence). J was trimmed by 4 bases and V by 6 bases; bases with no gene match: 8. There are 14 residues in the CDR3. The CDR3 here is CASRPDRAVTEAFF. The DNA for the CDR3 is TGTGCCAGCAGGCCCGACAGGGCGGTCACTGAAGCTTTCTTT.

This chain joins TRBV5-6 and TRBJ1-5; D remains ambiguous. This CDR3 is 14 amino acids long. Per the germline V gene, CDR1 is SGHDT and CDR2 is YYEEEE. Between the trimmed V and J ends, which lost 3 bases and 4 bases, there was a span of 11 bases. CDR3 nucleotides: TGTGCCAGCAGCTCCCAATTTATGAATCAGCCCCAGCATTTT. It specifies CASSSQFMNQPQHF.

The rearrangement uses TRBV28 and TRBJ1-2; D gene unclear. The V end lost 6 bases, the J end lost 4 bases, and 15 bases lay between the germline ends. Germline lookup yields CDR1 MDHEN and CDR2 SYDVKM. This CDR3 is 14 amino acids long. CDR3 nucleotides: TGTGCCAGCAGCCTGACATCAGGAGCCTATGGCTACACCTTC. Its translation: CASSLTSGAYGYTF.

This chain joins TRBV5-1 and TRBJ2-7; 7 nucleotides align to TRBD2. With 3 bases clipped from V and 0 bases from J, the junction kept 0 bases outside the gene matches. From germline, CDR1 is SGHRS and CDR2 YFSETQ. There are 13 residues in the CDR3. DNA for the CDR3: TGCGCCAGCAGCTGGGGGGGCTCCTACGAGCAGTACTTC. Its translation: CASSWGGSYEQYF. Using reference TRBV5-1 and TRBJ2-7 for the parts outside the CDR3, the full variable domain is KAGVTQTPRYLIKTRGQQVTLSCSPISGHRSVSWYQQTPGQGLQFLFEYFSETQRNKGNFPGRFSGRQFSNSRSEMNVSTLELGDSALYLCASSWGGSYEQYFGPGTRLTVT.

The V gene is TRBV2, the J gene TRBJ1-1; D is unclear. Between the trimmed V and J ends, which lost 6 bases and 1 base, there was a span of 12 bases. In germline, CDR1 is SNHLY, CDR2 FYNNEI. The CDR3 has 14 residues. The CDR3 region has the DNA TGTGCCAGCAGAGAAAGGACGGAGAACACTGAAGCTTTCTTT. As protein: CASRERTENTEAFF.

The rearrangement joins TRBV28 to TRBJ2-1; D unresolved. V was pared by 3 bases and J by 10 bases, with 7 bases between. The germline gives CDR1 MDHEN, CDR2 SYDVKM. The CDR3 is 11 amino acids. Here the CDR3 reads CASSFRNEQFF. CDR3 DNA: TGTGCCAGCAGTTTTAGAAACGAGCAGTTCTTC. Full variable domain (outside the CDR3, taken from reference TRBV28 and TRBJ2-1): DVKVTQSSRYLVKRTGEKVFLECVQDMDHENMFWYRQDPGLGLRLIYFSYDVKMKEKGDIPEGYSVSREKKERFSLILESASTNQTSMYLCASSFRNEQFFGPGTRLTVL.

The rearrangement joins TRBV18 to TRBJ1-3; D remains unclear. Trimming stripped 1 base from V and 1 base from J, with 8 bases between. The CDR3 is 15 residues long. CDR1 and CDR2 (germline): KGHSH, LQKENI. CDR3: CASSPRDLSGNTIYF. The DNA of the CDR3 is TGTGCCAGCTCACCACGAGACTTATCTGGAAACACCATATATTTT.

The V and J genes are TRBV3-1 (or the pseudogene TRBV3-2) and TRBJ2-5, with D unresolved. The CDR3 totals 12 residues. V was trimmed by 1 base and J by 5 bases, leaving 5 bases between them. The germline gives CDR1 LGHDT, CDR2 YNNKEL (reference sequence). The CDR3 loop is CASSQGYETQYF. The CDR3 region has the DNA TGTGCCAGCAGCCAAGGTTACGAGACCCAGTACTTC.

This chain joins TRBV11-3 and TRBJ2-5, with D possibly matching TRBD1 (6 bases). Germline loops: CDR1 SGHNT, CDR2 YENEEA. There are 13 residues in the CDR3. The V gene lost 4 bases and the J gene lost 7 bases, with 13 bases spanning the gap. As DNA, the CDR3 is TGTGCCAGCAGCTCGGGCCCGGACAGGACCCAGTACTTC. Translating gives CASSSGPDRTQYF.

The chain joins TRBV5-1 to TRBJ1-5; D possibly corresponds to TRBD1 (5 bases). Germline-derived CDR1 and CDR2 are SGHRS and YFSETQ. The V end lost 2 bases, the J end lost 4 bases, and 13 bases lay between the germline ends. CDR3 length: 15 amino acids. CDR3 DNA: TGCGCCAGCAGCTTCTCAGGGACTTTAAATCAGCCCCAGCATTTT. This sequence encodes CASSFSGTLNQPQHF.

As to this clone: Other nucleotide sequences in the sample specify the same CDR3. The chain uses TRBV7-2 and TRBJ1-5; D not resolved. The CDR3 has 13 residues. The V gene lost 5 bases and the J gene lost 2 bases, with 7 bases spanning the gap. Germline-derived CDR1 and CDR2 are SGHTA and FQGNSA. CDR3 coding DNA: TGTGCCAGCAGCCCCCAGGGCAATCAGCCCCAGCATTTT. Translation: CASSPQGNQPQHF.

The chain has TRBV2 and TRBJ1-2; D is uncertain. CDR3 length: 14 amino acids. V lost 4 bases and J lost 3, with 12 bases in between. CDR1 SNHLY and CDR2 FYNNEI come from the germline V gene. This CDR3 reads CASSGAESDYGYTF. The CDR3 DNA is TGTGCCAGCAGTGGAGCAGAGTCGGACTATGGCTACACCTTC.

The CDR3 is CASSIQGLSYEQYF. The CDR3 coding sequence is TGTGCCAGCAGTATACAGGGCCTCTCCTACGAGCAGTACTTC. V gene TRBV28 combines with J gene TRBJ2-7, with a weak D call TRBD1 (6 bases). The CDR3 extends over 14 amino acids. The germline V and J ends were trimmed by 5 bases and 0 bases, with 11 bases remaining between them. Germline CDR1 is MDHEN and CDR2 is SYDVKM.

V is TRBV9 and J is TRBJ1-2; D unresolved. This CDR3 is built from 16 residues. Germline V CDR1 and CDR2: SGDLS, YYNGEE. V lost 1 base and J 6 bases, leaving 19 bases between the germline ends. As DNA, the CDR3 is TGTGCCAGCAGCGTAACCGTGACAAGCCGAAAGAATGGCTACACCTTC. Residues: CASSVTVTSRKNGYTF.

V gene TRBV27 combines with J gene TRBJ1-1; tentative D call: TRBD1 (5 bases). The ends were cut back, 0 bases at V and 5 bases at J, with 10 bases in the middle. The CDR3 sequence is 14 residues long. Germline V lookup: CDR1 MNHEY, CDR2 SMNVEV (reference sequence). The CDR3 is CASSLSNGGTEAFF. The CDR3 bases are TGTGCCAGCAGTTTATCGAACGGGGGGACTGAAGCTTTCTTT.

The genes are TRBV15 and TRBJ1-2, with TRBD1 matching over 7 bases. V dropped 3 bases and J dropped 7; count of bases not matched to a gene: 5. Germline CDR1 is LNHNV and CDR2 is YYDKDF (reference sequence). CDR3 length: 13 amino acids. As DNA, the CDR3 is TGTGCCACCAGCAGGAGAACAGGGGCTGGCTACACCTTC. Residues: CATSRRTGAGYTF.

The rearrangement joins TRBV10-3 to TRBJ1-2; 8 nucleotides align to TRBD1. The germline CDR1 and CDR2 sequences are ENHRY and SYGVKD. V lost 6 bases, J lost 8 bases, and 8 bases stayed unmatched. The CDR3 extends over 13 amino acids. CDR3 sequence reads: CAISPTGDGGYTF. CDR3 nucleotide sequence: TGTGCCATCAGCCCGACAGGGGATGGGGGCTACACCTTC.

The genes are TRBV19 and TRBJ2-1; unclear D gene. The CDR3 is 15 residues long. CDR1 and CDR2 (germline): LNHDA, SQIVND (reference sequence). V shed 1 base and J shed 1 base, with 8 bases lying between them. CDR3 DNA sequence: TGTGCCAGTAGTATAGTTGGCAATTCCTACAATGAGCAGTTCTTC. Amino acids: CASSIVGNSYNEQFF.